This T cell receptor beta chain was found in a study of T-cell memory formation after mild COVID-19. Looking at the study overall: TCR clusters largely stayed donor specific. Study results and caveats: Certain responding clones were present in pre-infection memory, suggesting participation of cross-reactive memory. Clones that contracted from day 15 to 85 were balanced CD4/CD8, while later expanders leaned CD4+.

V was pared by 2 bases and J by 8 bases, with 11 bases of the junction left unmatched. This CDR3 has 18 amino acids. Germline loops: CDR1 MNHEY, CDR2 SVGAGI. As concerns this clonotype: The antigen is unknown.

After 5'RACE with constant-segment primers, TCR alpha and TCR beta cDNA libraries carrying sample barcodes and UMIs were obtained. TCRdb fed the 5' RACE reads into MiXCR, producing one record per CDR3 protein. In the table there are approximately 190,000 distinct CDR3 sequences, approximately 16% of which are singletons. The V gene is TRBV6-5, the J gene TRBJ2-1; 14 bases map to TRBD2. This clonotype originated in an adult woman who had mild COVID-19 (a few samples of this study predate the infection). Cell type and time point are not known. Sequences were obtained from PBMCs or a T cell subset sorted from them (not recorded which). The DNA for the CDR3 is TGTGCCAGCAGTTACGTGTGGATGACTAGCGGGGGGGCGGATGAGCAGTTCTTC. It specifies CASSYVWMTSGGADEQFF.